This T cell receptor (beta chain) was sequenced for a study of T cell changes during pregnancy in multiple sclerosis. The CDR3 has 17 residues. J lost 2 bases, V lost 1 base, and 8 bases had no gene match. Germline CDR1 SGHNT, CDR2 YYREEE (reference sequence). Repertoires were generated with immunoSEQ multiplex PCR, while TCRdb's copy carries only in-frame clones and drops some. The sample consists of tens of thousands of clones, approximately 91% of them appearing once. The V and J genes are TRBV5-4 and TRBJ2-5, with 10 bases aligning to TRBD2. This TCR derives from a female donor with multiple sclerosis, enrolled in a pregnancy study. The sequenced sample was PBMCs (not recorded whether the cells were cultured). The CDR3: CASSLSGRALPQETQYF. CDR3 nucleotide sequence: TGTGCCAGCAGCTTGAGCGGGAGGGCCTTGCCGCAAGAGACCCAGTACTTC.